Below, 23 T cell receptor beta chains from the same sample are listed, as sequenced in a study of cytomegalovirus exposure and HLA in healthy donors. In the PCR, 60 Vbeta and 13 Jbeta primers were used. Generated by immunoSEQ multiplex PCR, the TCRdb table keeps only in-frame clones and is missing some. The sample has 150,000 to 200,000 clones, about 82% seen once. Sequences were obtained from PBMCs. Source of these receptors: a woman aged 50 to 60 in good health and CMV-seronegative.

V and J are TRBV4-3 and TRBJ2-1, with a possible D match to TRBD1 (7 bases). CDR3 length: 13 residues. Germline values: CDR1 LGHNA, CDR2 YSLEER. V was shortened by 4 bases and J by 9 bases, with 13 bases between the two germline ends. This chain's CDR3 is CASSPQGGGEQFF. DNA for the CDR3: TGCGCCAGCAGCCCCCAGGGGGGCGGTGAGCAGTTCTTC.

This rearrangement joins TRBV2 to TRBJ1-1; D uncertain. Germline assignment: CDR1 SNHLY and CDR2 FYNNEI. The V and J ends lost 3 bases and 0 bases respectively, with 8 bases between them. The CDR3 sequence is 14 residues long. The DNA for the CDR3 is TGTGCCAGCAGTGAGCTAAGATTGAACACTGAAGCTTTCTTT. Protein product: CASSELRLNTEAFF.

The CDR3 reads CASSLEGLAGIEQFF. CDR3 coding DNA: TGTGCCAGCAGCTTAGAGGGACTAGCGGGAATTGAGCAGTTCTTC. The rearrangement links TRBV7-8 to TRBJ2-1, with TRBD2 matching over 13 bases. This CDR3 region has 15 residues. Germline lookup yields CDR1 SGHVS and CDR2 FQNEAQ. The J segment lost 9 bases and the V segment lost 1 base, leaving 3 bases of the junction unmatched.

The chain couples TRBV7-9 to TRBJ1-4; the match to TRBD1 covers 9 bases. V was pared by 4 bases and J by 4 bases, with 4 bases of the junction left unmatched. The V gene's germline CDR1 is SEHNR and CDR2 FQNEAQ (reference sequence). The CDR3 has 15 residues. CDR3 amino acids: CASSWGQGNNEKLFF. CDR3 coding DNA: TGTGCCAGCAGCTGGGGACAGGGTAATAATGAAAAACTGTTTTTT.

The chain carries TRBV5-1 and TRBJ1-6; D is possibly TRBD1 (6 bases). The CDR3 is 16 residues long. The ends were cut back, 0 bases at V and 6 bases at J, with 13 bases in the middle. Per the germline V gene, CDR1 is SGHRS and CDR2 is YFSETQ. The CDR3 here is CASSLAGGPVNSPLHF. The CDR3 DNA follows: TGCGCCAGCAGCTTGGCCGGGGGGCCCGTTAATTCACCCCTCCACTTT. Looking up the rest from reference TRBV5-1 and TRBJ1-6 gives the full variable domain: KAGVTQTPRYLIKTRGQQVTLSCSPISGHRSVSWYQQTPGQGLQFLFEYFSETQRNKGNFPGRFSGRQFSNSRSEMNVSTLELGDSALYLCASSLAGGPVNSPLHFGNGTRLTVT.

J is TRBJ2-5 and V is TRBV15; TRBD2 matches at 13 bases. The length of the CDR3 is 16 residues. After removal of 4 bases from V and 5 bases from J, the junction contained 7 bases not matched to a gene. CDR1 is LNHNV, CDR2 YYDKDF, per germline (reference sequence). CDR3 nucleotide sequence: TGTGCCACCAGCAAAGGGACTAGCGGGATTGGGGAGACCCAGTACTTC. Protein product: CATSKGTSGIGETQYF.

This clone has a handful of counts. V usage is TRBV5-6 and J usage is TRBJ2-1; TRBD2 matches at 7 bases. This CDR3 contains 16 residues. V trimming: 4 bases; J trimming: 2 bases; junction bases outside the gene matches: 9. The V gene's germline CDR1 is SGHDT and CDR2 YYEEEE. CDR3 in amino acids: CASSLRAGRTYNEQFF. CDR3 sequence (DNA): TGTGCCAGCAGCCTACGAGCCGGGAGGACCTACAATGAGCAGTTCTTC.

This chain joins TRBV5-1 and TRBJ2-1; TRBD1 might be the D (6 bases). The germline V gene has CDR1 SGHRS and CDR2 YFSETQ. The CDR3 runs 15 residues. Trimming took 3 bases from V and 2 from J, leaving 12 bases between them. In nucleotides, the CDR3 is TGCGCCAGCAGCTACTCCGGGACAACCTACAATGAGCAGTTCTTC. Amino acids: CASSYSGTTYNEQFF.

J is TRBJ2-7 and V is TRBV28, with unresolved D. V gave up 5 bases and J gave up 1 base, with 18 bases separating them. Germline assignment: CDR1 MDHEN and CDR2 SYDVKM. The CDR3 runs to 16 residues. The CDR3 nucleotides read TGTGCCAGCAGTAAATCAGCTCGGCCGACTTCCTACGAGCAGTACTTC. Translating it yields CASSKSARPTSYEQYF.

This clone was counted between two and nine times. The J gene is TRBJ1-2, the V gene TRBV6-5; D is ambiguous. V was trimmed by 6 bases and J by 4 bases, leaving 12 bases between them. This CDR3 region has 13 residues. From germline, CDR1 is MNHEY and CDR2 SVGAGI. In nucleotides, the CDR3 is TGTGCCAGCAGGTTGCAGGTTACCTATGGCTACACCTTC. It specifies CASRLQVTYGYTF.

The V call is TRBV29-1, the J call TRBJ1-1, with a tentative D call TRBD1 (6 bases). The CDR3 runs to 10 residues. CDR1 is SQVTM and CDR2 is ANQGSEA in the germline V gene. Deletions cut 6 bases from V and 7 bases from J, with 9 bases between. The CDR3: CSVSQGEAFF. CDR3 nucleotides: TGCAGCGTCTCACAGGGTGAAGCTTTCTTT.

The CDR3, as DNA: TGTGCCAGCAGTTTTAGCCAGGGTGGGTCCCAGCCCCAGCATTTT. This translates into CASSFSQGGSQPQHF. This chain uses TRBV28 with TRBJ1-5; TRBD1 is a possible D gene (5 bases). CDR3 length: 15 residues. V was pared by 3 bases and J by 7 bases, with 16 bases between. Germline-derived CDR1 and CDR2 are MDHEN and SYDVKM.

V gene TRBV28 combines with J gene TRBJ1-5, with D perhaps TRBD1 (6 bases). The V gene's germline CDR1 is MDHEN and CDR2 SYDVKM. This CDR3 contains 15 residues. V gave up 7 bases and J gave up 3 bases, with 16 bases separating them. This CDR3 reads CASTPGGGPNQPQHF. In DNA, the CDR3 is TGTGCCAGCACCCCTGGGGGGGGGCCCAATCAGCCCCAGCATTTT.

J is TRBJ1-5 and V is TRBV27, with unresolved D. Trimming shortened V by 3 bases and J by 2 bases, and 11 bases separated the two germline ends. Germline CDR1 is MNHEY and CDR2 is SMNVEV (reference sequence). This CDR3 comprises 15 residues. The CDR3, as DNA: TGTGCCAGCAGTTTTATCGGAGTGGGCAATCAGCCCCAGCATTTT. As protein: CASSFIGVGNQPQHF.

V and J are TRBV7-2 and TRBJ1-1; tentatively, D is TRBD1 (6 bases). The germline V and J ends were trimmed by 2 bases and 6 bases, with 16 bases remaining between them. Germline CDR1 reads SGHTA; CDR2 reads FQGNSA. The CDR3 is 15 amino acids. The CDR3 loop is CASSLNTGRVAEAFF. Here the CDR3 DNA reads TGTGCCAGCAGCTTAAATACAGGGAGAGTCGCTGAAGCTTTCTTT.

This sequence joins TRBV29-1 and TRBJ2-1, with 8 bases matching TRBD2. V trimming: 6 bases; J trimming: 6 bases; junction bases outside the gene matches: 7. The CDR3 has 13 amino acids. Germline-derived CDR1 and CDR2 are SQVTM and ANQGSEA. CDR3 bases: TGCAGCGTCGTGGCGGGAGGAGTCAATGAGCAGTTCTTC. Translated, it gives CSVVAGGVNEQFF.

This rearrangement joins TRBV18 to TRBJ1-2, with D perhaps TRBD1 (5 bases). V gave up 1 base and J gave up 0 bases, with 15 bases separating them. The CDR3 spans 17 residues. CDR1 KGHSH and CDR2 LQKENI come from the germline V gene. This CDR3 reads CASSPLDGPGANYGYTF. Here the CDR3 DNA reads TGTGCCAGCTCACCACTTGACGGGCCGGGGGCTAACTATGGCTACACCTTC.

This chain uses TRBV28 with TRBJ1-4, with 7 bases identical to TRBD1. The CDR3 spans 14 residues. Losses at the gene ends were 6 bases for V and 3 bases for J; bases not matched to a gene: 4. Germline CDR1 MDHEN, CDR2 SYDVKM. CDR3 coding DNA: TGTGCCAGCAGGTACAGGGGATCTAATGAAAAACTGTTTTTT. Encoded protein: CASRYRGSNEKLFF. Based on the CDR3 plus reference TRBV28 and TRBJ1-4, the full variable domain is DVKVTQSSRYLVKRTGEKVFLECVQDMDHENMFWYRQDPGLGLRLIYFSYDVKMKEKGDIPEGYSVSREKKERFSLILESASTNQTSMYLCASRYRGSNEKLFFGSGTQLSVL.

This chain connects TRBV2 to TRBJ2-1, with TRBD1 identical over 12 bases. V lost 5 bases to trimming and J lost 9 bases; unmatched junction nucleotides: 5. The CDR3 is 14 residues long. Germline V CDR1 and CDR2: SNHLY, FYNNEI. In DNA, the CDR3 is TGTGCCAGCAGTCGGGACAGGGGGCGCGGTGAGCAGTTCTTC. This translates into CASSRDRGRGEQFF.

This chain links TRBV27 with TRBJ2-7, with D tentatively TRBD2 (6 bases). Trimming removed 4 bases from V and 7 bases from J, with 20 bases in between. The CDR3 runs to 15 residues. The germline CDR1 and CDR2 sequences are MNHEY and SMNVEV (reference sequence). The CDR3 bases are TGTGCCAGCAGTTCAACTATTAGCGGTATGAGGGAGCAGTACTTC. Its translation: CASSSTISGMREQYF.

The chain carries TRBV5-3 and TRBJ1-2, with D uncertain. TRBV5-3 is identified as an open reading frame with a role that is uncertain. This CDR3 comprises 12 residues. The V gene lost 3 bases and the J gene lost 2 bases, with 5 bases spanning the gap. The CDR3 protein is CARSYPNYGYTF. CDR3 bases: TGTGCCAGAAGCTATCCAAACTATGGCTACACCTTC.

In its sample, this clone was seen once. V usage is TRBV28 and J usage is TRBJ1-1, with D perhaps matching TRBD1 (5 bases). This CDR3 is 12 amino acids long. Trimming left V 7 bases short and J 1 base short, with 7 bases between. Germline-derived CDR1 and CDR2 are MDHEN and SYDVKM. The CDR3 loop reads CASNTGNTEAFF. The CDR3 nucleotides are TGTGCCAGCAATACAGGGAACACTGAAGCTTTCTTT.

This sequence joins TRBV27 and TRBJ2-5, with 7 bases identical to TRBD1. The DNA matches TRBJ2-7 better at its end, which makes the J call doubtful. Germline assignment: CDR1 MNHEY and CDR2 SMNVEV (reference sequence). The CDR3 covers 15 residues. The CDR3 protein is CASSFKPGQSYEQYF. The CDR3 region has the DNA TGTGCCAGCAGTTTTAAGCCGGGACAGAGCTACGAGCAGTACTTC.